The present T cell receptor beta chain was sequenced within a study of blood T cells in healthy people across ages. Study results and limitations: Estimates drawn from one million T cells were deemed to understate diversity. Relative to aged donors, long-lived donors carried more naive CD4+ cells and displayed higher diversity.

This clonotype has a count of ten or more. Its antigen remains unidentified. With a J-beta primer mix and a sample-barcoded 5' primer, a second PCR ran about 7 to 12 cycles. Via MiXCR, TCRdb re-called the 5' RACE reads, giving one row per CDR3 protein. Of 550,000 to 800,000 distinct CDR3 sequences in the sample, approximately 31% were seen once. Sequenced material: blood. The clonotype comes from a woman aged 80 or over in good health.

Written as DNA, the CDR3 is TGTGCCAGCAACCCCCAAGCGGGGGGGCGAGAGACCCAGTACTTC. This sequence encodes CASNPQAGGRETQYF. This chain links TRBV7-2 with TRBJ2-5; 10 nucleotides align to TRBD2. V shed 7 bases, J shed 4 bases, and the junction held 9 bases outside the gene matches. CDR3 length: 15 amino acids. Germline CDR1 SGHTA, CDR2 FQGNSA.